Each of the 24 T cell receptor beta chains below was sequenced from the same sample in a study of T cells in Graves' hyperthyroidism and ophthalmopathy. Amplified TCR beta CDR3 regions derived from RNA transcripts. First-round RT-PCR targeting the TCR CDR3 was performed with the HTBI primer set. One entry per CDR3 protein, called by TCRdb with MiXCR from the multiplex PCR reads. The sample lists around 280,000 distinct CDR3 sequences, roughly 15% occurring once. What was sequenced was blood. All receptors derive from a woman aged 40 to 50 with Graves' hyperthyroidism.

This clonotype showed up many times. V usage is TRBV12-3 or TRBV12-4 and J usage is TRBJ1-6; TRBD1 is a possible D gene (6 bases). The V and J ends lost 4 bases and 7 bases respectively, with 14 bases between them. The CDR3 has 15 residues. For the CDR3, the DNA is TGTGCCAGCAGTTACAGGGAGGAGAGGAATTCACCCCTCCACTTT. Translation gives CASSYREERNSPLHF.

This clonotype was detected many times. The chain recombines TRBV20-1 with TRBJ2-7, with a tentative D call TRBD2 (5 bases). Germline V gene data show CDR1 as DFQATT and CDR2 as SNEGSKA (reference sequence). The length of the CDR3 is 12 residues. Trimming cost V 3 bases and J 4 bases, with 10 bases left between them. CDR3 protein: CSASKGEYEQYF. The CDR3 DNA sequence: TGCAGTGCTAGCAAGGGAGAGTACGAGCAGTACTTC.

Ten or more counts support this clonotype. The chain recombines TRBV2 with TRBJ2-2; D remains unclear. CDR3 length: 13 amino acids. V dropped 6 bases and J dropped 3 bases, with 8 bases sitting between them. From germline, CDR1 is SNHLY and CDR2 FYNNEI. The CDR3 sequence: CASSLSYTGELFF. In DNA, the CDR3 is TGTGCCAGCAGCCTTTCTTACACCGGGGAGCTGTTTTTT.

In its sample, this clonotype was seen many times. The chain is built from TRBV2 and TRBJ2-3; weak D call: TRBD1 (6 bases). The germline gives CDR1 SNHLY, CDR2 FYNNEI. V was pared by 6 bases and J by 7 bases, with 11 bases between. This CDR3 is 12 amino acids long. CDR3 bases: TGTGCCAGCAGCGAGGACAGCTATACGCAGTATTTT. Translating gives CASSEDSYTQYF.

This clonotype occurred many times. This rearrangement joins TRBV30 to TRBJ1-2; 8 bases map to TRBD1. This CDR3 has 14 amino acids. CDR1 and CDR2 from the germline V gene are GTSNPN and SVGIG (reference sequence). V lost 3 bases to trimming and J lost 8 bases; unmatched junction nucleotides: 11. The chain's CDR3 is CAWSLGQAASGYTF. In nucleotides, the CDR3 is TGTGCCTGGAGCCTGGGACAGGCGGCAAGCGGCTACACCTTC.

V usage is TRBV27 and J usage is TRBJ2-2; no reliable D call. V shed 2 bases and J shed 3 bases, with 7 bases lying between them. Germline V lookup: CDR1 MNHEY, CDR2 SMNVEV (reference sequence). CDR3 length equals 14 residues. CDR3 loop: CASSLGPDTGELFF. DNA for the CDR3: TGTGCCAGCAGTTTAGGGCCGGACACCGGGGAGCTGTTTTTT.

This clonotype was counted between two and nine times. The chain is built from TRBV10-3 and TRBJ2-3, with 9 bases identical to TRBD1. The V segment lost 7 bases and the J segment 3 bases; nucleotides outside the gene matches: 5. CDR1 and CDR2 (germline): ENHRY, SYGVKD. The CDR3 is made up of 14 amino acids. The CDR3 spells CAINSDRGTDTQYF. The CDR3 DNA sequence: TGTGCCATCAACTCGGACAGGGGAACAGATACGCAGTATTTT.

Many counts were recorded for this clonotype. The J gene is TRBJ1-4, the V gene TRBV3-1, with D possibly TRBD1 on 6 matching bases. The germline V gene has CDR1 LGHDT and CDR2 YNNKEL (reference sequence). V was pared by 5 bases and J by 8 bases, with 21 bases between. CDR3 length equals 16 residues. The CDR3 region is CASSGHARGLGEKLFF. CDR3 DNA: TGTGCCAGCAGCGGCCACGCCAGGGGCTTAGGCGAAAAACTGTTTTTT.

This clonotype has ten or more counts. This chain links TRBV28 with TRBJ1-2; D is perhaps TRBD1 (5 bases). This CDR3 is built from 13 residues. The germline CDR1 and CDR2 sequences are MDHEN and SYDVKM. Trimming took 6 bases from V and 8 from J, leaving 16 bases between them. The CDR3 region has the DNA TGTGCCAGCAGCCCCCCGGGGGTTCGCGGCTACACCTTC. It codes for CASSPPGVRGYTF.

The V gene is TRBV6-9, the J gene TRBJ1-6, with D tentatively TRBD1 (6 bases). In germline, CDR1 is MNHGY, CDR2 SVAAGI. V was cut by 4 bases and J by 8 bases, with 24 bases left in between. The CDR3 loop spans 18 amino acids. The CDR3 nucleotides are TGTGCCAGCAGTTCCGGACAGCCCACGGGGTATTCGGATTCACCCCTCCACTTT. It encodes CASSSGQPTGYSDSPLHF.

Concerning this clonotype: Possible read error: a much larger clone is one base away. The chain is built from TRBV29-1 and TRBJ2-6; D is unclear. Germline V gene sequence: CDR1 SQVTM, CDR2 ANQGSEA. The CDR3 covers 15 residues. Trimming cost V 4 bases and J 3 bases, with 13 bases left between them. CDR3 amino acids: CSVVWFGYGANVLTF. DNA for the CDR3: TGCAGCGTTGTTTGGTTCGGCTATGGGGCCAACGTCCTGACTTTC.

With respect to this clonotype: A read error may produce the germline difference seen at one junction end. The genes are TRBV12-3 or TRBV12-4 and TRBJ1-5; D uncertain. CDR3 size: 11 residues. The CDR3 is CAGSLRGPQHF. The CDR3 nucleotides are TGTGCCGGCAGTTTAAGAGGGCCCCAGCATTTT.

This clonotype was seen ten or more times. The chain links TRBV2 to TRBJ2-1; tentative D call: TRBD1 (6 bases). Germline-derived CDR1 and CDR2 are SNHLY and FYNNEI. This CDR3 contains 12 residues. V was shortened by 6 bases and J by 9 bases, with 12 bases between the two germline ends. Written as DNA, the CDR3 is TGTGCCAGCAGGGATAGGGGGAGTGAGCAGTTCTTC. This codes for CASRDRGSEQFF.

In its sample, this clonotype was seen many times. The chain couples TRBV6-1 to TRBJ1-1; unclear D gene. Germline CDR1 reads MNHNS; CDR2 reads SASEGT. The CDR3 runs 14 residues. With 6 bases removed from V and 1 base from J, the gap between germline ends came to 12 bases. CDR3 DNA: TGTGCCAGCAGCGCCCGGGCAACGAACACTGAAGCTTTCTTT. Translated, it gives CASSARATNTEAFF.

This clonotype was recorded many times. The chain uses TRBV11-3 and TRBJ1-2, with 10 bases that match TRBD1. The V gene's germline CDR1 is SGHNT and CDR2 YENEEA. The CDR3 length is 13 residues. The DNA of the CDR3 is TGTATAGGAGAGGACAGGGGGGCCTATGGCTACACCTTC. Its protein product is CIGEDRGAYGYTF.

Ten or more counts support this clonotype. This chain links TRBV12-3 or TRBV12-4 with TRBJ2-7; tentative D call: TRBD2 (6 bases). CDR3 length: 17 residues. V lost 2 bases to trimming and J lost 0 bases, with 17 bases between them. CDR3 DNA: TGTGCCAGCAGTTTAATTCCTAGCGAGTTTTTCTCCTACGAGCAGTACTTC. This translates into CASSLIPSEFFSYEQYF.

This clonotype was counted many times. The V and J genes are TRBV5-5 and TRBJ1-1, with D unresolved. Per the germline V gene, CDR1 is SGHKS and CDR2 is YYEKEE (reference sequence). There are 15 residues in the CDR3. Trimming stripped 4 bases from V and 1 base from J, with 14 bases between. The CDR3 is CASSPDIPRNTEAFF. Here the CDR3 DNA reads TGTGCCAGCAGCCCTGACATACCACGGAACACTGAAGCTTTCTTT.

This clonotype showed up many times. The CDR3, as DNA: TGTGCCAGCAGGTACCGGTACGAAGGACAGGGGGCAGATGGGGCCAACGTCCTGACTTTC. Amino acids: CASRYRYEGQGADGANVLTF. This chain uses TRBV11-2 with TRBJ2-6; 11 nucleotides align to TRBD1. The CDR3 sequence is 20 residues long. CDR1 and CDR2 from the germline V gene are SGHAT and FQNNGV. Losses at the gene ends were 6 bases for V and 3 bases for J; bases not matched to a gene: 16.

This clonotype was seen ten or more times. The chain uses TRBV11-2 and TRBJ2-3; no definite D call. V dropped 1 base and J dropped 2 bases, with 10 bases sitting between them. The germline V gene encodes CDR1 SGHAT and CDR2 FQNNGV. The CDR3 runs to 15 residues. The CDR3 reads CASSLGLQNTDTQYF. CDR3 sequence (DNA): TGTGCCAGCAGCTTAGGGCTGCAGAACACAGATACGCAGTATTTT.

A few counts support this clonotype. The chain recombines TRBV3-1 with TRBJ2-7; D is undetermined. The CDR3 totals 13 residues. With 2 bases removed from V and 5 bases from J, the gap between germline ends came to 10 bases. CDR1 is LGHDT and CDR2 is YNNKEL in the germline V gene (reference sequence). CDR3 protein: CASSQYLNDEQYF. The CDR3 DNA reads TGTGCCAGCAGCCAATACCTCAACGACGAGCAGTACTTC.

This clonotype was counted ten times or more. The chain has TRBV2 and TRBJ2-3; 8 bases map to TRBD2. The CDR3 runs 15 residues. Germline CDR1 and CDR2: SNHLY and FYNNEI. V lost 4 bases and J lost 0; bases outside the gene matches: 3. Here the CDR3 DNA reads TGTGCCAGCAGTGGTGGCGGGAGGAGCACAGATACGCAGTATTTT. Its translation is CASSGGGRSTDTQYF. Full variable domain (remainder filled in from reference TRBV2 and TRBJ2-3): EPEVTQTPSHQVTQMGQEVILRCVPISNHLYFYWYRQILGQKVEFLVSFYNNEISEKSEIFDDQFSVERPDGSNFTLKIRSTKLEDSAMYFCASSGGGRSTDTQYFGPGTRLTVL.

This clonotype was seen a handful of times. J is TRBJ1-3 and V is TRBV24-1, with D unclear. The V gene's germline CDR1 is KGHDR and CDR2 SFDVKD. CDR3 length: 9 residues. Trimming removed 9 bases at V and 11 bases at J, with 7 bases between. CDR3 nucleotides: TGTGCCACCTATCTCGCCATATATTTT. Translating it yields CATYLAIYF.

The genes are TRBV4-2 and TRBJ1-4, with 7 bases identical to TRBD1. V shed 5 bases, J shed 2 bases, and the junction held 8 bases outside the gene matches. The CDR3 consists of 16 residues. Germline assignment: CDR1 LGHNA and CDR2 YNFKEQ. The CDR3 loop reads CASSGRQGTTNEKLFF. In DNA, the CDR3 is TGTGCCAGCAGCGGCCGACAGGGAACCACTAATGAAAAACTGTTTTTT.

This clonotype has a single count. V is TRBV10-1 and J is TRBJ1-1, with D possibly TRBD1 on 6 matching bases. Germline assignment: CDR1 WNHNN and CDR2 SYGVQD (reference sequence). The CDR3 consists of 11 residues. Deletions cut 8 bases from V and 10 bases from J, with 14 bases between. CDR3 coding DNA: TGCGCCAGCGGGGACACGGGGCGAGCTTTCTTT. It yields the protein CASGDTGRAFF.